This T cell receptor (beta chain) was documented in a study of blood T cell repertoires in COVID-19. Overall study: The analysed material was cDNA or gDNA that came from T cells, B-cell-depleted T cells, or PBMCs.

This clone occurred a few times. One Seattle source followed patients from active infection through their disease course. The CDR3 runs to 15 residues. The V segment lost 0 bases and the J segment 4 bases; nucleotides outside the gene matches: 5. Germline-derived CDR1 and CDR2 are SGHNT and YYREEE (reference sequence). Study processing details: Amplification of reference gene primers provided the estimated nucleated cell counts. Clones were read by immunoSEQ multiplex PCR, and TCRdb kept only the in-frame ones, dropping some. The V and J calls and clone size come from that table; D and trimming were worked out from the DNA. The repertoire includes about 150,000 clones, around 90% of them detected once, and about 0.6% sits in the top ten.

This clonotype was obtained from a man between 60 and 75 years old with COVID-19, enrolled during active disease. V is TRBV5-4 and J is TRBJ2-3; 7 nucleotides match TRBD2. Sample: peripheral blood. DNA of the CDR3: TGTGCCAGCAGCTTGGTCGGGGGGTTCGCAGATACGCAGTATTTT. This encodes CASSLVGGFADTQYF.